Included here is one TCR beta chain sequence, with context. This specimen comes from a study of blood T cell repertoires in COVID-19. Study summary: Acute-phase and convalescent COVID-19 samples originated in the United States, Italy and Spain. Sources were T cells, B-cell-depleted T cells, or PBMCs; the material itself was cDNA or gDNA.

Authors' analysis steps: By means of reference gene primer amplification, nucleated cell counts were estimated. The protocol was immunoSEQ multiplex PCR, while the TCRdb copy is restricted to in-frame clones and leaves out a portion. The V and J calls and clone size come from that table; D and trimming were worked out from the DNA. The repertoire holds roughly 140,000 clones, with around 85% as singletons. The source is a man aged 45 to 65 with acute or convalescent COVID-19. Sequencing was performed on peripheral blood.

CDR3 loop: CATSARDRGTDTQYF. In DNA, the CDR3 is TGTGCCACCAGTGCCCGGGACAGGGGCACAGATACGCAGTATTTT. V usage is TRBV24-1 and J usage is TRBJ2-3, with 9 bases identical to TRBD1. Germline V gene sequence: CDR1 KGHDR, CDR2 SFDVKD. The J segment lost 1 base and the V segment lost 5 bases, leaving 3 bases of the junction unmatched. The CDR3 has 15 residues.